This T cell receptor (beta chain) was profiled in a study of regulatory T cells in long-lasting Graves disease. CDR3-region Arm-PCR and iRepertoire HTBI primers produced the TCR beta libraries. In the original analysis: The samples yielded 62 TRBV and some 15 TRBJ segments. One entry per CDR3 protein, called by TCRdb with MiXCR from the multiplex PCR reads. For this entry, the V and J calls and clone size follow TCRdb and not the study's own pipeline. The sample has 500,000 or so distinct CDR3 sequences, 14% seen once. This clonotype was counted only a few times. V was clipped by 3 bases and J by 3 bases; unmatched bases: 5. There are 16 residues in the CDR3. Germline CDR1 and CDR2: SGDLS and YYNGEE. Time point here: newly diagnosed GD, antithyroid drugs for less than 3 months. RNA isolated from PBMCs was used to make the TCR library. These data were also reused for a study on T cells in Graves' hyperthyroidism and ophthalmopathy. That work adds: Diagnosing involved the use of clinical symptoms, serum thyroxine and TRAb, thyroid ultrasound and orbital computed tomography. An initial round of RT-PCR targeting the TCR CDR3 relied on the HTBI primer set. Most clonotypes expanded in thyroid above 0.001 were likewise present in blood.

The receptor was isolated from a woman in her forties or fifties with Graves disease. The rearrangement links TRBV9 to TRBJ2-4; 11 bases map to TRBD2. The sample was peripheral blood mononuclear cells (PBMCs), taken at new diagnosis, from a patient treated with antithyroid drugs. The CDR3: CASSAGTSGLKNIQYF. For the CDR3, the DNA is TGTGCCAGCAGCGCTGGGACTAGCGGACTCAAAAACATTCAGTACTTC.